The T cell receptor (beta chain) under discussion was sequenced for a study of T cell changes during pregnancy in multiple sclerosis. This CDR3 region has 15 residues. Trimming pared 3 bases from V and 4 bases from J, leaving 16 bases between. Per the germline V gene, CDR1 is MNHEY and CDR2 is SVGAGI. This clone was counted a single time. The method was immunoSEQ multiplex PCR; TCRdb's version includes in-frame clones alone and lacks a portion of them. The table includes tens of thousands of clones, 92% detected once. This rearrangement joins TRBV6-5 to TRBJ2-7; D possibly corresponds to TRBD2 (5 bases). The sequence came from a female donor with multiple sclerosis, enrolled in a pregnancy study. This specimen was CD4+ T cells from peripheral blood mononuclear cells, taken after pregnancy. The chain's CDR3 is CASSYSAVKQYEQYF. Written as DNA, the CDR3 is TGTGCCAGCAGTTATTCAGCGGTGAAACAATACGAGCAGTACTTC.